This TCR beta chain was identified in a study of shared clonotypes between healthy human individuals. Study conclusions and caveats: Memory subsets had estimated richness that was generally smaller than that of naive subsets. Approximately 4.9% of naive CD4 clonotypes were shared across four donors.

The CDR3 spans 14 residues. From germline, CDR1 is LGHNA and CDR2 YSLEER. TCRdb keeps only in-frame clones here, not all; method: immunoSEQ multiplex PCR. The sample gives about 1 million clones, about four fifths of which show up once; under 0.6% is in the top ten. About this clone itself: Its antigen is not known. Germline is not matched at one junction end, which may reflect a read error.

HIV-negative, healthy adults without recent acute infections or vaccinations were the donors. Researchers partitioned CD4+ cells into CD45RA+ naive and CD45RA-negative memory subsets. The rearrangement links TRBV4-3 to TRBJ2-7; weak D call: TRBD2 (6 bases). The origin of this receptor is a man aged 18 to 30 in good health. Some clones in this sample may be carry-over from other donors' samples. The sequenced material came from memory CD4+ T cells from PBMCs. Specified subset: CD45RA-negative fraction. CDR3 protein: CASSPIPAAGTVKF. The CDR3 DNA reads TGCGCCAGCAGCCCGATACCCGCGGCGGGGACGGTAAAGTTC.